These T cell receptor beta chains were read from a single sample in a study of monozygotic twins with inflammatory bowel disease. From its re-call of the 5' RACE reads, TCRdb lists each CDR3 protein once, without DNA. The table for this sample gives about 420,000 distinct CDR3 sequences. The specimen sequenced was blood. These receptors were obtained from a human donor with ulcerative colitis or Crohn's disease, or a healthy co-twin of an affected twin (not recorded which). Each CDR3 is given with its conserved first and last residue.

J gene	V gene	CDR3 protein
TRBJ2-1	TRBV27	CASSPPGGGQFF
TRBJ2-2	TRBV4-2	CASSATGNTGELFF
TRBJ1-1	TRBV6-2/TRBV6-3	CASSSWDTIGTEAFF
TRBJ1-2	TRBV29-1	CSARGTGSGYTF
TRBJ2-5	TRBV10-2	CASSDPIEGGGETQYF
TRBJ2-1	TRBV5-1	CASAARPGLGGEQFF
TRBJ1-6	TRBV15	CATSRDRTEARSYNSPLHF
TRBJ2-1	TRBV6-2/TRBV6-3	CASSYGTRNEQFF
TRBJ1-5	TRBV18	CASSPQGQGIRQPQHF
TRBJ2-2	TRBV18	CASSPPGIPNTGELFF
TRBJ1-3	TRBV29-1	CSVSTASGNTIYF
TRBJ2-5	TRBV6-5	CASRNLGLAQYF
TRBJ2-5	TRBV18	CASSPNTGAQETQYF
TRBJ1-1	TRBV5-1	CASSLVVGSSEAFF
TRBJ2-7	TRBV4-1	CASSQGTGWEIYEQYF
TRBJ1-4	TRBV7-2	CASSLTGGRTNEKLFF
TRBJ1-2	TRBV5-1	CASSPGQGVAYGYTF
TRBJ2-1	TRBV2	CASSEGSGGADEQFF
TRBJ2-7	TRBV28	CASSLRGTPYEQYF
TRBJ2-7	TRBV7-2	CASSLVVGVDEQYF
TRBJ1-6	TRBV7-9	CASSLDGGNSPLHF
TRBJ1-1	TRBV20-1	CSASVGAEAFF
TRBJ2-7	TRBV12-3/TRBV12-4	CASSLSFYSYEQYF
TRBJ2-3	TRBV10-3	CAISSAGTSGVRHTDTQYF
TRBJ2-3	TRBV5-1	CASSSRQGGGTDTQYF
TRBJ2-1	TRBV5-1	CASSLNGWGTSGYNEQFF
TRBJ1-4	TRBV3-1	CASSLRTVGEKLFF
TRBJ1-5	TRBV5-5	CASSLGQGRDLEPQHF
TRBJ1-1	TRBV7-2	CASSLGGLTTTEAFF
TRBJ1-4	TRBV5-4	CASSWGQGEKLFF
TRBJ2-2	TRBV20-1	CSARFQSTGELFF
TRBJ2-2	TRBV20-1	CSARGYLPNTGELFF
TRBJ2-1	TRBV30	CAWSAREDEQFF
TRBJ1-6	TRBV12-3/TRBV12-4	CASSPIQGRGNSPLHF
TRBJ2-7	TRBV5-1	CASSLESTLGYEQYF
TRBJ2-3	TRBV5-1	CASSLETGLTDTQYF
TRBJ2-3	TRBV5-1	CASSSTQSLDTQYF
TRBJ1-1	TRBV20-1	CSATEAGLGTEAFF
TRBJ1-2	TRBV18	CASSLGTAINYGYTF
TRBJ1-2	TRBV7-3	CASSYPRVSYGYTF
TRBJ2-7	TRBV7-2	CASSLDPAGGLRGQYF
TRBJ1-2	TRBV5-6	CASSLVQQGGHGYTF
TRBJ2-4	TRBV4-1	CASRKEGSKSLNIQYF
TRBJ2-5	TRBV20-1	CSARDLYEGQETQYF
TRBJ1-5	TRBV7-9	CASSWGTASNQPQHF
TRBJ1-6	TRBV20-1	CSARQTSSYKSPLHF